The 29 T cell receptor beta chains listed next were all sequenced from one sample in a study of T cell clonality in common variable immunodeficiency. Clones were read by immunoSEQ multiplex PCR, and TCRdb kept only the in-frame ones, dropping some. This sample carries about 40,000 clones, none of them present only once. Material: peripheral blood mononuclear cells. The receptors shown here come from a person aged 18 to 75 in good health.

The table lists this clone with many counts. The read halts 3 residues ahead of the CDR3 end, with the missing end drawn from the germline J gene. The genes are TRBV14 and TRBJ2-5, with 12 nucleotides matching TRBD2. The J segment lost 2 bases and the V segment lost 4 bases, leaving 5 bases of the junction unmatched. Germline CDR1 is SGHDN and CDR2 is FVKESK. The CDR3 extends over 16 amino acids. The CDR3 is CASSPPGLAGQETQYF. CDR3 bases read: TGTGCCAGCAGCCCACCCGGACTAGCGGGGCAAGAGACC.

This CDR3 is CASSPDRRERETQYF. The covered CDR3 bases are TGTGCCAGCAGCCCGGACAGAAGAGAAAGGGAGACC. The chain links TRBV7-9 to TRBJ2-5, with TRBD1 as a possible D gene (6 bases). The read comes to an end 3 residues before the CDR3 does, leaving the germline J gene to fill in the end. With 5 bases removed from V and 5 bases from J, the gap between germline ends came to 18 bases. Germline V gene data show CDR1 as SEHNR and CDR2 as FQNEAQ (reference sequence). This CDR3 spans 15 amino acids.

This clone was counted many times. The missing CDR3 end, 3 residues past where the read stops, is filled in from the germline J gene. The chain has TRBV12-3 or TRBV12-4 and TRBJ2-1; unclear D gene. CDR3 length: 13 residues. Trimming removed 3 bases from V and 9 bases from J, with 12 bases in between. Here the CDR3 reads CASSLSESGEQFF. The sequenced CDR3 bases are TGTGCCAGCAGTTTGTCCGAATCGGGTGAG.

This clone was recorded many times. Sequencing ends 3 residues short of the CDR3 end; the germline J gene provides the rest. The chain uses TRBV7-9 and TRBJ2-1, with TRBD2 matching over 11 bases. V gave up 5 bases and J gave up 3 bases; unmatched junction bases: 0. The CDR3 loop spans 14 amino acids. Germline V gene sequence: CDR1 SEHNR, CDR2 FQNEAQ (reference sequence). CDR3 DNA (partial): TGTGCCAGCAGCACTAGCGGGAGCTACAATGAG. Residues: CASSTSGSYNE. From start to end, the CDR3 is CASSTSGSYNEQFF.

This clone was counted at least ten times. The CDR3 end lies 3 residues beyond the end of the read and is filled in from the germline J gene. The rearrangement links TRBV9 to TRBJ1-2, with D hard to call. Germline CDR1 reads SGDLS; CDR2 reads YYNGEE. The CDR3 runs 14 residues. V shed 0 bases and J shed 4 bases, with 10 bases lying between them. CDR3 DNA, as far as it was read: TGTGCCAGCAGCGTAGACACCTCCCCCTATGGC. This translates into CASSVDTSPYG. The whole CDR3 protein reads CASSVDTSPYGYTF.

Turning to this clone: The read stops 3 residues short of the end of the CDR3; the missing end is completed from the germline J gene. The chain joins TRBV30 to TRBJ1-2; D call uncertain. The germline CDR1 and CDR2 sequences are GTSNPN and SVGIG (reference sequence). The CDR3 extends over 15 amino acids. The DNA read from the CDR3 is TGTGCCTGGAGTCAGGAGAGGGCCGCCAATCAGCCC. Translation gives CAWSQERAANQP. The whole CDR3 is CAWSQERAANQPYTF.

With regard to this clone: The read finishes 3 residues shy of the CDR3 end, and the germline J gene is used to complete it. V usage is TRBV10-2 and J usage is TRBJ2-5, with D possibly TRBD1 on 6 matching bases. The CDR3 has 14 residues. Germline CDR1 and CDR2: WSHSY and SAAADI. Deletions cut 6 bases from V and 1 base from J, with 12 bases between. The CDR3 loop is CASSSKDSQETQYF. Incomplete CDR3 DNA: TGCGCCAGCAGCTCTAAGGACAGCCAAGAGACC.

This clone occurred many times. The CDR3 end lies 3 residues beyond the end of the read and is filled in from the germline J gene. The chain combines TRBV6-1 with TRBJ2-7; TRBD1 is a possible D gene (6 bases). CDR1 is MNHNS and CDR2 is SASEGT in the germline V gene. The CDR3 contains 15 residues. V shed 4 bases and J shed 2 bases, with 15 bases lying between them. The DNA read from the CDR3 is TGTGCCAGCAGTGCCTTTCGGACAGTGGCCTACGAG. It encodes CASSAFRTVAYE. Given in full, the CDR3 is CASSAFRTVAYEQYF.

This clone was detected ten times or more. The CDR3 extends 3 residues past the end of the read, so its final part is completed from the germline J gene. This chain uses TRBV5-4 with TRBJ1-2; tentatively, D is TRBD1 (5 bases). Trimming stripped 0 bases from V and 5 bases from J, with 8 bases between. The CDR3 sequence is 13 residues long. Germline V gene lookup returns CDR1 SGHNT and CDR2 YYREEE (reference sequence). The CDR3 spells CASSLVAGYGYTF. The part of the CDR3 DNA that was read is TGTGCCAGCAGCTTGGTGGCAGGGTATGGC.

This clone was recorded a few times. The read terminates 3 residues before the CDR3 end, so the remaining end is supplied by the germline J gene. V gene TRBV7-9 combines with J gene TRBJ2-3; 9 nucleotides agree with TRBD2. V trimming: 1 base; J trimming: 5 bases; junction bases outside the gene matches: 4. CDR3 length: 15 amino acids. Germline assignment: CDR1 SEHNR and CDR2 FQNEAQ (reference sequence). This CDR3 is CASSLVAGAVDTQYF. CDR3 bases read: TGTGCCAGCAGCTTAGTAGCGGGAGCGGTAGATACG. Filled out from reference TRBV7-9 and TRBJ2-3, the complete variable domain reads DTGVSQNPRHKITKRGQNVTFRCDPISEHNRLYWYRQTLGQGPEFLTYFQNEAQLEKSRLLSDRFSAERPKGSFSTLEIQRTEQGDSAMYLCASSLVAGAVDTQYFGPGTRLTVL.

This clone was detected only a few times. With the read ending 3 residues before the CDR3 end, the germline J gene is used to fill in that end. This chain connects TRBV7-6 to TRBJ2-1; TRBD2 aligns across 10 bases. V gave up 0 bases and J gave up 6 bases; unmatched junction bases: 11. Germline-derived CDR1 and CDR2 are SGHVS and FNYEAQ. This CDR3 is built from 18 residues. The sequenced CDR3 bases are TGTGCCAGCAGCTTAGCGATGCTAGCGGGAGTGGCAGCCAATGAG. Residues: CASSLAMLAGVAANE. The full-length CDR3 reads as CASSLAMLAGVAANEQFF. Combining the CDR3 with reference TRBV7-6 and TRBJ2-1 gives the whole variable domain GAGVSQSPRYKVTKRGQDVALRCDPISGHVSLYWYRQALGQGPEFLTYFNYEAQQDKSGLPNDRFSAERPEGSISTLTIQRTEQRDSAMYRCASSLAMLAGVAANEQFFGPGTRLTVL.

This clone was observed at least ten times. The read halts 3 residues ahead of the CDR3 end, with the missing end drawn from the germline J gene. The chain recombines TRBV14 with TRBJ2-4; D is uncertain. The CDR3 totals 15 residues. The V and J ends lost 0 bases and 0 bases respectively, with 6 bases between them. CDR1 and CDR2 from the germline V gene are SGHDN and FVKESK. The CDR3 is CASSQDGLAKNIQYF. CDR3 DNA (partial): TGTGCCAGCAGCCAAGATGGCTTAGCCAAAAACATT.

This clone was found many times. The DNA ends 3 residues before the CDR3 does, and the rest of the CDR3 is filled in from the germline J gene. This chain connects TRBV5-1 to TRBJ2-2, with D perhaps TRBD2 (6 bases). The germline V gene encodes CDR1 SGHRS and CDR2 YFSETQ. The CDR3 spans 14 residues. The CDR3 here is CASRVGGEREKLFF. The covered CDR3 bases are TGCGCCAGCCGGGTGGGGGGTGAGCGTGAAAAG. The entire variable domain, with the rest obtained from reference TRBV5-1 and TRBJ2-2, is as follows: KAGVTQTPRYLIKTRGQQVTLSCSPISGHRSVSWYQQTPGQGLQFLFEYFSETQRNKGNFPGRFSGRQFSNSRSEMNVSTLELGDSALYLCASRVGGEREKLFFGEGSRLTVL.

This clone was observed a handful of times. With the read ending 3 residues before the CDR3 end, the germline J gene is used to fill in that end. This sequence joins TRBV7-9 and TRBJ2-2, with D perhaps TRBD1 (6 bases). CDR1 and CDR2 (germline): SEHNR, FQNEAQ (reference sequence). This CDR3 spans 14 amino acids. Here the CDR3 reads CASSSTQGYEKLFF. The part of the CDR3 DNA that was read is TGTGCCAGCAGCTCCACCCAGGGGTATGAAAAG.

The sample holds many counts of this clone. The read is 3 residues too short to cover the CDR3 end, so that end is filled in from the germline J gene. The J gene is TRBJ2-1, the V gene TRBV14; D might be TRBD2 (6 bases). This CDR3 is built from 13 residues. Trimming took off 3 bases at V and 9 bases at J, with 12 bases between the two ends. Per the germline V gene, CDR1 is SGHDN and CDR2 is FVKESK. CDR3: CASSHQGLAEQFF. The sequenced part of the CDR3 DNA is TGTGCCAGCAGCCACCAGGGACTTGCTGAG.

The sample holds many counts of this clone. The DNA ends 3 residues before the CDR3 does, and the rest of the CDR3 is filled in from the germline J gene. The rearrangement links TRBV9 to TRBJ1-1; 10 bases are a match to TRBD1. The CDR3 has 13 amino acids. Germline lookup yields CDR1 SGDLS and CDR2 YYNGEE. CDR3 residues: CASSETGTGDAFF. The part of the CDR3 DNA that was read is TGTGCCAGCAGCGAAACCGGGACAGGGGAC.

This clone was counted at least ten times. The CDR3 is cut off 3 residues early in the read; its end comes from the germline J gene. The rearrangement joins TRBV5-4 to TRBJ2-7, with 7 bases identical to TRBD1. Germline CDR1 is SGHNT and CDR2 is YYREEE (reference sequence). V dropped 3 bases and J dropped 4; count of bases not matched to a gene: 7. The CDR3 length is 14 residues. The CDR3 sequence: CASSSPGQPYEQYF. CDR3 DNA (partial): TGTGCCAGCAGCTCACCGGGACAGCCTTACGAG.

This clone was seen at least ten times. Sequencing ends 3 residues short of the CDR3 end; the germline J gene provides the rest. J is TRBJ2-4 and V is TRBV7-8; 13 bases agree with TRBD2. The CDR3 length is 15 residues. Germline loops: CDR1 SGHVS, CDR2 FQNEAQ. V shed 5 bases and J 8 bases; nucleotides not matched to a gene: 6. This CDR3 reads CASSARTSGSYIQYF. The CDR3 bases that were read are TGTGCCAGCAGCGCCCGGACTAGCGGGAGTTACATT. Complete variable domain (other parts from reference TRBV7-8 and TRBJ2-4): GAGVSQSPRYKVAKRGQDVALRCDPISGHVSLFWYQQALGQGPEFLTYFQNEAQLDKSGLPSDRFFAERPEGSVSTLKIQRTQQEDSAVYLCASSARTSGSYIQYFGAGTRLSVL.

This clone has at least ten counts. The read comes to an end 3 residues before the CDR3 does, leaving the germline J gene to fill in the end. The rearrangement links TRBV29-1 to TRBJ2-1, with 12 bases fitting TRBD2. CDR3 size: 17 residues. Trimming at V came to 7 bases and at J to 4 bases, leaving 14 bases not matched to a gene. CDR1 and CDR2 from the germline V gene are SQVTM and ANQGSEA. The part of the CDR3 DNA that was read is TGCAGCGGACGGACTAGCGGGAAAGATCTTATGTACAATGAG. The encoded protein is CSGRTSGKDLMYNE. The CDR3 as a whole reads CSGRTSGKDLMYNEQFF.

This clone was counted many times. Partial CDR3 DNA: TGTGCCAGCAGCTTAGGAGGGGTCAATCAGCCC. As protein: CASSLGGVNQP. The full CDR3 is CASSLGGVNQPQHF. The rearrangement links TRBV11-2 to TRBJ1-5, with D possibly TRBD1 on 5 matching bases. The read ends 3 residues early relative to the CDR3; the germline J gene fills the gap. This CDR3 region has 14 residues. The germline V and J ends were trimmed by 1 base and 3 bases, with 7 bases remaining between them. CDR1 SGHAT and CDR2 FQNNGV come from the germline V gene.

This clone was recorded at least ten times. The read is 3 residues too short to cover the CDR3 end, so that end is filled in from the germline J gene. Other DNA sequences of this sample code for an identical CDR3. The chain combines TRBV6-4 with TRBJ1-1; perhaps TRBD1 as D (5 bases). From germline, CDR1 is MRHNA and CDR2 SNTAGT. Deletions cut 6 bases from V and 2 bases from J, with 10 bases between. The length of the CDR3 is 13 residues. The CDR3 DNA, read in part, is TGTGCCAGCAGCCCGACAGTAAACACTGAA. Amino acid sequence: CASSPTVNTE. The full CDR3 sequence reads CASSPTVNTEAFF.

In its sample, this clone was seen many times. The read stops 3 residues short of the end of the CDR3; the missing end is completed from the germline J gene. The rearrangement uses TRBV11-2 and TRBJ1-2, with D uncertain. The V gene's germline CDR1 is SGHAT and CDR2 FQNNGV. The CDR3 extends over 13 amino acids. The CDR3 bases that were read are TGTGCCAGCAGCTTAGATAGATCCGCCGGC. Amino acids: CASSLDRSAG. The whole CDR3 region reads CASSLDRSAGYTF.

Many counts were recorded for this clone. The sequence runs out 3 residues before the end of the CDR3; the remainder is reconstructed from the germline J gene. The chain carries TRBV19 and TRBJ1-2; possible D gene TRBD1, 5 bases. Germline loops: CDR1 LNHDA, CDR2 SQIVND (reference sequence). Trimming took 7 bases from V and 4 from J, leaving 16 bases between them. The CDR3 is made up of 14 amino acids. CDR3 DNA, as far as it was read: TGTGCCAGTACCCCACCGGCAGGGAGCTATGGC. Translating it yields CASTPPAGSYG. The whole CDR3 protein reads CASTPPAGSYGYTF.

This clone was picked up many times. Read coverage stops 3 residues before the CDR3 terminus; the germline J gene supplies the remainder. J is TRBJ1-1 and V is TRBV7-9; unclear D gene. Germline V gene lookup returns CDR1 SEHNR and CDR2 FQNEAQ (reference sequence). The CDR3 sequence is 14 residues long. V lost 1 base and J 2 bases, leaving 8 bases between the germline ends. Partial CDR3 DNA: TGTGCCAGCAGCTTAGTAGGCGGCAACACTGAA. Translated: CASSLVGGNTE. The CDR3 reads in full as CASSLVGGNTEAFF.

By sample share, this clone is medium-sized. The CDR3 is cut off 3 residues early in the read; its end comes from the germline J gene. This chain connects TRBV19 to TRBJ1-1; D remains unclear. CDR1 is LNHDA and CDR2 is SQIVND in the germline V gene (reference sequence). This CDR3 spans 14 amino acids. The covered CDR3 bases are TGTGCCAGTAGCATTGACCCCAGGTGGAGTGGA. Protein: CASSIDPRWSG. The entire CDR3 protein reads CASSIDPRWSGAFF. Full variable domain (outside the CDR3, taken from reference TRBV19 and TRBJ1-1): DGGITQSPKYLFRKEGQNVTLSCEQNLNHDAMYWYRQDPGQGLRLIYYSQIVNDFQKGDIAEGYSVSREKKESFPLTVTSAQKNPTAFYLCASSIDPRWSGAFFGQGTRLTVV.

This clone was observed a handful of times. The CDR3 end lies 3 residues beyond the end of the read and is filled in from the germline J gene. The chain recombines TRBV11-2 with TRBJ1-5, with D uncertain. Looked up from germline, CDR1 is SGHAT and CDR2 is FQNNGV. Trimming removed 1 base from V and 8 bases from J, with 9 bases in between. CDR3 length equals 13 residues. The chain's CDR3 is CASSLVPGEPQHF. The part of the CDR3 DNA that was read is TGTGCCAGCAGCTTAGTTCCCGGGGAGCCC.

This clone appeared many times. The sequenced fragment ends 3 residues before the CDR3 boundary, so the rest is inferred from the germline J gene. The chain joins TRBV7-2 to TRBJ2-3, with TRBD2 identical over 12 bases. In germline, CDR1 is SGHTA, CDR2 FQGNSA. CDR3 length: 15 residues. V lost 5 bases to trimming and J lost 7 bases; unmatched junction nucleotides: 7. The CDR3 spells CASSPRTSGVYTQYF. The covered CDR3 bases are TGTGCCAGCAGCCCGAGGACTAGCGGGGTTTATACG.

This clone was detected many times. The CDR3 end falls 3 residues outside the read, so it is completed with the germline J gene. The V and J genes are TRBV12-3 or TRBV12-4 and TRBJ2-1; no reliable D call. V gave up 8 bases and J gave up 4 bases, with 15 bases separating them. This CDR3 has 14 amino acids. CDR3 sequence: CASSLLVAYNEQFF. The part of the CDR3 DNA that was read is TGTGCCAGCTCCCTATTAGTCGCGTACAATGAG.

With regard to this clone: The sequenced fragment ends 3 residues before the CDR3 boundary, so the rest is inferred from the germline J gene. The gene calls are TRBV2 and TRBJ1-2; TRBD1 matches at 7 bases. The junction had 9 bases not matched to a gene; V was cut back by 3 bases and J by 5 bases. This CDR3 has 15 residues. Germline V gene sequence: CDR1 SNHLY, CDR2 FYNNEI. The CDR3 DNA, read in part, is TGTGCCAGCAGTGACCCGATCCGGGACAGATATGGC. Translation gives CASSDPIRDRYG. The CDR3 as a whole reads CASSDPIRDRYGYTF.